This T cell receptor (beta chain) was captured by sequencing in a study of blood T cell repertoires in COVID-19. Turning to the study itself: The United States, Italy and Spain supplied acute and convalescent COVID-19 samples. Nucleic acid was either cDNA or gDNA, and it came from T cells, B-cell-depleted T cells, or PBMCs.

The CDR3 is 15 amino acids. In germline, CDR1 is SNHLY, CDR2 FYNNEI. V was pared by 7 bases and J by 5 bases, with 20 bases between. As handled by the study authors: Nucleated cell number was recorded as an estimate derived from reference gene primer amplification. Using immunoSEQ multiplex PCR, the repertoire was profiled, and TCRdb retains in-frame clones only, with some absent. The V and J calls and clone size are taken from that table; D and trimming were inferred from the DNA. Among about 200,000 clones, about nine tenths were seen once, and the ten largest hold 3.5% to 5%. The sample taken for sequencing was peripheral blood. This chain joins TRBV2 and TRBJ1-2; TRBD1 is a possible D gene (5 bases). This sequence originates from a man aged 45-60 years with acute or convalescent COVID-19. The DNA for the CDR3 is TGTGCCAGCACTATGGGGCAGTCGGCCATGTATGGCTACACCTTC. Translated, it gives CASTMGQSAMYGYTF.